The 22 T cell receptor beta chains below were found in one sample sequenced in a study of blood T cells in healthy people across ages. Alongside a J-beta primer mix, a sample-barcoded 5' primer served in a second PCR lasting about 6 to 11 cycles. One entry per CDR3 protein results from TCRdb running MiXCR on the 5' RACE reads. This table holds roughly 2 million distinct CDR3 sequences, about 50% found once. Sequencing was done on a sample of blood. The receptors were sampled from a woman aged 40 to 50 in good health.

The CDR3 DNA reads TGTGCCAGCAGCTCCCACAGGGGGCACAATGAGCAGTTCTTC. Translation: CASSSHRGHNEQFF. V and J are TRBV7-2 and TRBJ2-1, with 9 bases matching TRBD1. The CDR3 extends over 14 amino acids. With 4 bases clipped from V and 5 bases from J, the junction kept 3 bases outside the gene matches. CDR1 and CDR2 (germline): SGHTA, FQGNSA.

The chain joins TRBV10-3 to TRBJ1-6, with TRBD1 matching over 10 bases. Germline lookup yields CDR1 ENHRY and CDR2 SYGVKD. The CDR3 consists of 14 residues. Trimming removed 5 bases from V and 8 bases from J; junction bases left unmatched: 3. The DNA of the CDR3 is TGTGCCATCAGTCTGACAGGGGGCGATTCACCCCTCCACTTT. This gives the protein CAISLTGGDSPLHF.

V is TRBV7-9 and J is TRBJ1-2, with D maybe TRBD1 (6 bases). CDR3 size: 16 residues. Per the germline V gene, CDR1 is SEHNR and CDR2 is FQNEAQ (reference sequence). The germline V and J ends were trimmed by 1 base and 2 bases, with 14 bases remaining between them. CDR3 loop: CASSLGAGGTNYGYTF. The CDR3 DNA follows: TGTGCCAGCAGCTTAGGGGCAGGCGGGACAAACTATGGCTACACCTTC.

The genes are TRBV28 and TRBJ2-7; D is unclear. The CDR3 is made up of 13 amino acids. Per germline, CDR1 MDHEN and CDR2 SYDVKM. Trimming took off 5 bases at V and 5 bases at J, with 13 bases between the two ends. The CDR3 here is CASSQTLSDEQYF. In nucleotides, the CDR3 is TGTGCCAGCAGTCAGACATTATCGGACGAGCAGTACTTC.

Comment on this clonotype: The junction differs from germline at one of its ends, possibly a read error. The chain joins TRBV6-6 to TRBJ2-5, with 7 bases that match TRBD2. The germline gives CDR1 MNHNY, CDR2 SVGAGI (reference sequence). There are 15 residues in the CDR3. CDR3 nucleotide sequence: TGTGCCAGCATCCTAGCGGAGACACGAGGAGAGGCCCAGTACTTC. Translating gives CASILAETRGEAQYF.

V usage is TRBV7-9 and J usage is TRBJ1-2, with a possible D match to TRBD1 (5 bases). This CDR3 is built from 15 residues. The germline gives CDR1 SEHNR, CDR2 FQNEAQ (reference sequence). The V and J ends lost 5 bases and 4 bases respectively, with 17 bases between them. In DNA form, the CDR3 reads TGTGCCAGCAGCCTAGGACACCGGGTCATCTATGGCTACACCTTC. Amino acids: CASSLGHRVIYGYTF.

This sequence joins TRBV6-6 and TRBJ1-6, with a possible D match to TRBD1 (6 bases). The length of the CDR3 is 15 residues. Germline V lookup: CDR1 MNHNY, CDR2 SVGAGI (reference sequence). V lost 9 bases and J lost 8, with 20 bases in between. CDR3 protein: CASSKAGDSDSPLHF. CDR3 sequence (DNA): TGTGCCAGTTCAAAGGCAGGGGACTCGGATTCACCCCTCCACTTT.

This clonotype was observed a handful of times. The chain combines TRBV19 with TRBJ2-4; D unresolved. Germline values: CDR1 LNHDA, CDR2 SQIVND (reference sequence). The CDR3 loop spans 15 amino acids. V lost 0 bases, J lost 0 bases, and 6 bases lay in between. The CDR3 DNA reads TGTGCCAGTAGTATAGAGTCAATAGCCAAAAACATTCAGTACTTC. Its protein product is CASSIESIAKNIQYF.

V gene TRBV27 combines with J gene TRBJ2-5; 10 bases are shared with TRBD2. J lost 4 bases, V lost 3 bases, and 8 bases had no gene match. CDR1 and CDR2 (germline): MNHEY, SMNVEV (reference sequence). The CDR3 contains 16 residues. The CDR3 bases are TGTGCCAGCAGTTTTAGGCCAGCGGGGGGGCCAGAGACCCAGTACTTC. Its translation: CASSFRPAGGPETQYF.

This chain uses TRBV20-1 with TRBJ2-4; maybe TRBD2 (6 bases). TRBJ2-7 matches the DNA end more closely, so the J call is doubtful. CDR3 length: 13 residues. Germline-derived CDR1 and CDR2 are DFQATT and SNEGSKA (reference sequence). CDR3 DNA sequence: TGCAGTGCTCCTCAGGGAGGTCGTCCCGAGCAGTACTTC. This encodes CSAPQGGRPEQYF.

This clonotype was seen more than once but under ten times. The CDR3 region has the DNA TGTGCCAGCAGTTTACAGGGGACTGGGGCAGCCTACGAGCAGTACTTC. This codes for CASSLQGTGAAYEQYF. This chain uses TRBV27 with TRBJ2-7; either TRBD1 or TRBD2 may fit D (6 bases each). The CDR3 consists of 16 residues. Trimming removed 2 bases at V and 2 bases at J, with 16 bases between. The germline V gene has CDR1 MNHEY and CDR2 SMNVEV (reference sequence).

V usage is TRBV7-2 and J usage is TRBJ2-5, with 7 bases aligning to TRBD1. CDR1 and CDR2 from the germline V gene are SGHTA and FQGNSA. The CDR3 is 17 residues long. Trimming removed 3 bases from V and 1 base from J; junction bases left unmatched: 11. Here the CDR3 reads CASSLETEDRAQETQYF. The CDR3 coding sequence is TGTGCCAGCAGCTTGGAGACTGAAGACAGGGCCCAAGAGACCCAGTACTTC.

CDR3 bases: TGTGCCAGCAGTGGTCAGCTTAGCAATCAGCCCCAGCATTTT. Translated, it gives CASSGQLSNQPQHF. The genes are TRBV6-1 and TRBJ1-5; D not certain. Germline CDR1 reads MNHNS; CDR2 reads SASEGT. Trimming left V 4 bases short and J 0 bases short, with 7 bases between. The CDR3 is 14 amino acids.

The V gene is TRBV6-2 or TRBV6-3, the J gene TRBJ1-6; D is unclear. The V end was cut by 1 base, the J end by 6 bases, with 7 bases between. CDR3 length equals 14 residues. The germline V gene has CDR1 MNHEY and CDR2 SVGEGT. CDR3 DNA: TGTGCCAGCAGTTACTATGATGCTAATTCACCCCTCCACTTT. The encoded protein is CASSYYDANSPLHF.

CDR3 DNA: TGCAGTGCTCCGACCCTCGTAGGCAATCAGCCCCAGCATTTT. This encodes CSAPTLVGNQPQHF. This rearrangement joins TRBV20-1 to TRBJ1-5; D unresolved. CDR3 length equals 14 residues. The germline V and J ends were trimmed by 5 bases and 2 bases, with 13 bases remaining between them. Per germline, CDR1 DFQATT and CDR2 SNEGSKA (reference sequence).

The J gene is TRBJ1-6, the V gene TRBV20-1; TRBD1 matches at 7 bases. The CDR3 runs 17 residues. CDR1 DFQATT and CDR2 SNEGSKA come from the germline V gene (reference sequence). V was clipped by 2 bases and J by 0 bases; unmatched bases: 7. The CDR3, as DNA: TGCAGTGCTAGACCCAAGACAGGGAGCTCCTATAATTCACCCCTCCACTTT. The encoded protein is CSARPKTGSSYNSPLHF.

The CDR3 reads CASSYTIAGGPGELFF. The CDR3 DNA reads TGTGCCAGCAGTTATACTATAGCGGGGGGGCCCGGGGAGCTGTTTTTT. V is TRBV7-2 and J is TRBJ2-2, with 11 bases matching TRBD2. The germline V gene encodes CDR1 SGHTA and CDR2 FQGNSA. The CDR3 spans 16 residues. The V segment lost 6 bases and the J segment 6 bases; nucleotides outside the gene matches: 9.

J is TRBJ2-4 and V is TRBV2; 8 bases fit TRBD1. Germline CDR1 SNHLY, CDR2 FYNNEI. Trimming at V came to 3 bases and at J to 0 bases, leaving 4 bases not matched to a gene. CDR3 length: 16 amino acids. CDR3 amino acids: CASSDRTGRAKNIQYF. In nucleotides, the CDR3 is TGTGCCAGCAGTGATCGGACAGGGAGAGCCAAAAACATTCAGTACTTC.

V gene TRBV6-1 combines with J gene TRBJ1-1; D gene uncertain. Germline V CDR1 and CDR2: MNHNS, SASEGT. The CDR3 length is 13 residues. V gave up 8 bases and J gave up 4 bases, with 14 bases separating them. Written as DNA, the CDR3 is TGTGCCAGCGACGAGCGCTTGGGCACTGAAGCTTTCTTT. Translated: CASDERLGTEAFF.

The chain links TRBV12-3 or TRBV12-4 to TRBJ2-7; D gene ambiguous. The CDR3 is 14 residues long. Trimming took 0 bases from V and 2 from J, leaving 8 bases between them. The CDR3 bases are TGTGCCAGCAGTTTAGCCTCCCGGGCCTACGAGCAGTACTTC. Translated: CASSLASRAYEQYF.

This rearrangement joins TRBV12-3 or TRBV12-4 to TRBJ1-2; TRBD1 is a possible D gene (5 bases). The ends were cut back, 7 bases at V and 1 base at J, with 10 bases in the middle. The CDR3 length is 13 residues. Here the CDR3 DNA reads TGTGCCAGCAAGCTCCAGGGTAACTATGGCTACACCTTC. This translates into CASKLQGNYGYTF.

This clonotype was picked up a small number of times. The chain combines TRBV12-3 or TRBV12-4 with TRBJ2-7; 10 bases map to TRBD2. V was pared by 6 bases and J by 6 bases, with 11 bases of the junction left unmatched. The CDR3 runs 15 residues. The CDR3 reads CASRPPSGGPLEQYF. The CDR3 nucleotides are TGTGCCAGCAGGCCACCTAGCGGGGGACCGCTCGAGCAGTACTTC.